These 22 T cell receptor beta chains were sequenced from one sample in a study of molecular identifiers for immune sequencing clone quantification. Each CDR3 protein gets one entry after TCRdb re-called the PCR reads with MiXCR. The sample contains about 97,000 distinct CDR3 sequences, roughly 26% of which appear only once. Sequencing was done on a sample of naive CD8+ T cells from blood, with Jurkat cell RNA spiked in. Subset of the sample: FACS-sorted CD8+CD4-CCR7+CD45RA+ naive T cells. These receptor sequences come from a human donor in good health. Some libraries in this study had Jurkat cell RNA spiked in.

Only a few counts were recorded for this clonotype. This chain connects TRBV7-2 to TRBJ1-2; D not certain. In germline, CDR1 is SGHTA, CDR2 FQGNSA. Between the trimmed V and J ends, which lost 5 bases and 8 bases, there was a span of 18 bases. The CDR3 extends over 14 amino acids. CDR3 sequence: CASSQIPVSSGYTF. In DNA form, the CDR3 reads TGTGCCAGCAGCCAGATCCCAGTATCGAGCGGCTACACCTTC.

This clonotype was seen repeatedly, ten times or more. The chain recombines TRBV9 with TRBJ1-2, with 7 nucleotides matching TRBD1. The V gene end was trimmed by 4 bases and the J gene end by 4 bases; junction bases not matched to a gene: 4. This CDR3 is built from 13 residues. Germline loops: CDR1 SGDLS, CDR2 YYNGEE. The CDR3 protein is CASSRGQLYGYTF. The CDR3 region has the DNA TGTGCCAGCAGCCGGGGACAGCTCTATGGCTACACCTTC. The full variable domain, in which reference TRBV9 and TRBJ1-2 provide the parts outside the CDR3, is DSGVTQTPKHLITATGQRVTLRCSPRSGDLSVYWYQQSLDQGLQFLIQYYNGEERAKGNILERFSAQQFPDLHSELNLSSLELGDSALYFCASSRGQLYGYTFGSGTRLTVV.

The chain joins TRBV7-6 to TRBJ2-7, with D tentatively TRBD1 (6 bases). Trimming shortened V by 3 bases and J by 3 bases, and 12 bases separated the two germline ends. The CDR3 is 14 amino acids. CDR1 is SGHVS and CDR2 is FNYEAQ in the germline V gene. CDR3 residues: CASSFYRDNYEQYF. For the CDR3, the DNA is TGTGCCAGCAGCTTTTACCGGGACAACTACGAGCAGTACTTC.

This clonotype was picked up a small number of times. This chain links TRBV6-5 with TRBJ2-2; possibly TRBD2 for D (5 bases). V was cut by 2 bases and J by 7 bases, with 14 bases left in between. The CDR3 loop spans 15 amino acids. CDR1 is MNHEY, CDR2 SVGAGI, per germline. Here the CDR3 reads CASSYGLAGDGELFF. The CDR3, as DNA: TGTGCCAGCAGTTACGGGTTAGCCGGGGACGGGGAGCTGTTTTTT.

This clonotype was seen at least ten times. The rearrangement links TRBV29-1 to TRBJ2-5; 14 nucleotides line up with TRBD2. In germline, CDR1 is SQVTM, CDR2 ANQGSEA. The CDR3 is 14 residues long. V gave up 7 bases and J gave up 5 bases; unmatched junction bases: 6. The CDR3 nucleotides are TGCAGCGGGGGACTAGCGGGAGTTATTGAGACCCAGTACTTC. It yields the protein CSGGLAGVIETQYF.

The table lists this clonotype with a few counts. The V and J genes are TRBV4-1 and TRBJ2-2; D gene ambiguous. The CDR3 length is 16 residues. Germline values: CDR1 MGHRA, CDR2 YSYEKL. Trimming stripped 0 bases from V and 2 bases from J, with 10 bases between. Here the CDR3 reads CASSQDWVLNTGELFF. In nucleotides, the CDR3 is TGCGCCAGCAGCCAAGATTGGGTCTTAAACACCGGGGAGCTGTTTTTT.

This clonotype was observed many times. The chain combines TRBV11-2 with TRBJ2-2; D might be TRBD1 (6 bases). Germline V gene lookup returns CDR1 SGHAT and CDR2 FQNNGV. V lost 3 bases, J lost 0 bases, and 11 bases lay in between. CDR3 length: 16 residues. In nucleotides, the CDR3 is TGTGCCAGCAGCTTTAGGGGGACAACGAACACCGGGGAGCTGTTTTTT. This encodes CASSFRGTTNTGELFF.

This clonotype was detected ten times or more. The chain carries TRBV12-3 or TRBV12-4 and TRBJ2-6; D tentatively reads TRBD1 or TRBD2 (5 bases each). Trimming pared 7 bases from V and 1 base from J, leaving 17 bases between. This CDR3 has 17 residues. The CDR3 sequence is CASTPGTIHSGANVLTF. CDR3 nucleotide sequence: TGTGCCAGCACCCCCGGGACCATACATTCTGGGGCCAACGTCCTGACTTTC.

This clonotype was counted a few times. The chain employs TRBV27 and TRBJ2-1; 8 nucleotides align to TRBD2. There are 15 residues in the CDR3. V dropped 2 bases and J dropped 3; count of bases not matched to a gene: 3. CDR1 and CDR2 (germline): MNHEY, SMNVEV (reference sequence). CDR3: CASSLSGSLYNEQFF. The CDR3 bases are TGTGCCAGCAGTTTAAGCGGGAGCCTCTACAATGAGCAGTTCTTC.

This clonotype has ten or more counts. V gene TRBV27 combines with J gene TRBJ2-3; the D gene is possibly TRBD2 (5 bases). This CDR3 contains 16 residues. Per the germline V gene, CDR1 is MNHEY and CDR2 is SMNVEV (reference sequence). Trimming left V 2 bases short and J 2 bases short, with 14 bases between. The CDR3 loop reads CASSLVAGPYTDTQYF. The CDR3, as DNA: TGTGCCAGCAGTTTAGTCGCGGGTCCTTACACAGATACGCAGTATTTT.

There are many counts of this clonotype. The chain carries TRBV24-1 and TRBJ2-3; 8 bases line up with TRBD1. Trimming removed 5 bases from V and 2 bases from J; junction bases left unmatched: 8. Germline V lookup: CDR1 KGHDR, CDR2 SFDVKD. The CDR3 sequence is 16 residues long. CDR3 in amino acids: CATSGPGQGTTDTQYF. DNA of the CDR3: TGTGCCACCAGTGGGCCCGGACAGGGAACCACAGATACGCAGTATTTT.

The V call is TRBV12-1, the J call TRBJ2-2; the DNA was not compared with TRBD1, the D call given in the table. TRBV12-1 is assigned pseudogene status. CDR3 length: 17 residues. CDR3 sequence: CASSFAQAGPMGGELFF. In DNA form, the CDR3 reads TGTGCCAGCAGCTTTGCCCAAGCGGGGCCGATGGGCGGGGAGCTGTTTTTT.

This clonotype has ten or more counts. CDR3 coding DNA: TGCGCCAGCAGCCAAGATAGCAGAGATTTCGGGTCTGAGCAGTTCTTC. Translated: CASSQDSRDFGSEQFF. J is TRBJ2-1 and V is TRBV4-3; D not resolved. CDR1 is LGHNA and CDR2 is YSLEER in the germline V gene. There are 16 residues in the CDR3. V was cut by 0 bases and J by 9 bases, with 18 bases left in between.

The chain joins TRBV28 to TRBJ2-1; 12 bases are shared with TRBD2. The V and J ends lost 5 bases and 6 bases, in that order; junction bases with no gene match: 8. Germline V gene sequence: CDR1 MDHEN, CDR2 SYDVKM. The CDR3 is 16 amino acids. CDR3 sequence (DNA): TGTGCCAGCAGTCTGCTAGCGGGAGGGACTAGCAATGAGCAGTTCTTC. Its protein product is CASSLLAGGTSNEQFF.

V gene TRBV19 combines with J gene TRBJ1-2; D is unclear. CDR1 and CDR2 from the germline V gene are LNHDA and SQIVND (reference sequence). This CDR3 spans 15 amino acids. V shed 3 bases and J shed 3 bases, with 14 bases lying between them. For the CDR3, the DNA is TGTGCCAGTAGTATGGGCAGGCCCCGGGACTATGGCTACACCTTC. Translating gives CASSMGRPRDYGYTF.

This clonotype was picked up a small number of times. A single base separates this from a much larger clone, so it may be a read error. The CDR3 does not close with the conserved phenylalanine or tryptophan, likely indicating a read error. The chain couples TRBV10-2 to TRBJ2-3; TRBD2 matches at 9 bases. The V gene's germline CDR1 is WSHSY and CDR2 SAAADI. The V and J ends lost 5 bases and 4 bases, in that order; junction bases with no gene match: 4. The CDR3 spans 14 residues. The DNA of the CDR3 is TGCGCCAGCAGTCCGGGACTAGCTGCAGATACGCAGTATTAT. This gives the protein CASSPGLAADTQYY.

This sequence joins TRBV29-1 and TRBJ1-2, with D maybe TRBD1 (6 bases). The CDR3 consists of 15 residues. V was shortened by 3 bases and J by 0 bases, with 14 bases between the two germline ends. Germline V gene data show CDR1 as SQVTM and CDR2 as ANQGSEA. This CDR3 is CSVDWGTMANYGYTF. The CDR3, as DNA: TGCAGCGTTGACTGGGGGACAATGGCTAACTATGGCTACACCTTC.

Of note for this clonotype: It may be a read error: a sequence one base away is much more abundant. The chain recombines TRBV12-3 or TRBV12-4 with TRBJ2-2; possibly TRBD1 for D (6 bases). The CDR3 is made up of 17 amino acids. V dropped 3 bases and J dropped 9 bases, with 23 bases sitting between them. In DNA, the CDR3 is TGTGCCAGCAGTTTTATCTTCCCCGCGCAGGGGACCCGGGAGCTGTTTTTT. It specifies CASSFIFPAQGTRELFF.

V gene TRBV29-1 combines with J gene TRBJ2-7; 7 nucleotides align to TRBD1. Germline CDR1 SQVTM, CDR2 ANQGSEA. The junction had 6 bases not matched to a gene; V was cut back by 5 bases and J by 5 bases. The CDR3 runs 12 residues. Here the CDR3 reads CSVSQGEHEQYF. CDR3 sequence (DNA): TGCAGCGTTTCTCAGGGGGAACACGAGCAGTACTTC.

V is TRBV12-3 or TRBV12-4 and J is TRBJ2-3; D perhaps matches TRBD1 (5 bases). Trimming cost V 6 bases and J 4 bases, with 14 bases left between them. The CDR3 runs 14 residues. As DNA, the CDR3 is TGTGCCAGCAGCTTGATAGGGGCCTCAGATACGCAGTATTTT. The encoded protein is CASSLIGASDTQYF.

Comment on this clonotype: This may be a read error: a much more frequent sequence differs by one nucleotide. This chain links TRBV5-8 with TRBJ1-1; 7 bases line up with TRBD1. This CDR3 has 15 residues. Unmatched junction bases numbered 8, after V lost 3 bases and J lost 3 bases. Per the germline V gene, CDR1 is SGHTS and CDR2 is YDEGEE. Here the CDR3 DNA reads TGTGCCAGCAGCTACCTTGCGGGACAGCACACTGAAGCTTTCTTT. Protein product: CASSYLAGQHTEAFF.

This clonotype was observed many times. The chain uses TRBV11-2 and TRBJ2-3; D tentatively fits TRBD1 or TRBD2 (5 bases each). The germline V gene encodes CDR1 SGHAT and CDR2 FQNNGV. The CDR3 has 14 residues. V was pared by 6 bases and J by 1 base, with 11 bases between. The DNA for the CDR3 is TGTGCCAGCAGTTTACTGGGGGGCACAGATACGCAGTATTTT. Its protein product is CASSLLGGTDTQYF.